This TCR beta chain comes out of a study of T cell responses to AZD1222 COVID-19 vaccine (dated by TCRdb to the early 2020s). Study-level background: AZD1222 recipients with second doses at about 4 weeks or about 12 weeks were pooled, because spike-specific TCR depth and breadth did not differ between schedules. Trial participants were enrolled into age subgroups of 18-55, 56-69 and 70-plus years, which contained 148, 28 and 57 TCR-sequenced participants, respectively. TCR sequencing covered more than 230 trial participants: 207 given two doses of AZD1222 and 26 given two doses of MenACWY control vaccine.

Concerning this clone itself: It lacks a known antigen. No base qualities exist here, and no much larger clone lies one base off it.

Summary of the overall study and its limitations: Because no samples from the day 14 peak response were available, repertoires could be characterized only after the peak T cell response. Most participants were white British and females outnumbered males, and the authors suggested that clonal diversity may have been underestimated. The 56-69-year group was small, and its depth increase did not reach significance, likely because of low power. Conclusions about previously exposed vaccinees are limited because only five to seven AZD1222 recipients were SARS-CoV-2 seropositive at baseline. After two AZD1222 doses, both the breadth and the depth of spike-specific TCRs were significantly higher than at day 0 and than in MenACWY recipients. Vaccine-associated CD4 TCRs spanned the whole spike protein, with dominant responses in regions 160-218 and 743-854. Reportedly, close to half of the unique spike-specific TCRs recognized epitopes lying outside the regions that are mutated in the B.1.351 and B.1.1.7 variants.

V is trimmed back by 8 bases and J by 4 bases, and the junction contains 8 bases that no gene match accounts for. CDR1 and CDR2 are read off the germline V gene as KGHSH and LQKENI. Including the terminal cysteine and phenylalanine, the CDR3 comprises 14 residues. The retained sequence is limited to the CDR3, 42 bases, with the frame set at the first base. The CDR3 regions of human TCRbeta chains were analyzed by immunosequencing. For the original study's pipeline: TCRs in the repertoires were matched against a reference library of SARS-CoV-2-specific TCRs that had been generated with the MIRA antigen-specificity platform. Breadth meant the fraction of unique TCRs that were SARS-CoV-2-associated, whereas depth meant the fraction of total T cells that were SARS-CoV-2-associated. Using the MIRA data, every spike-specific TCR was mapped to the spike region that the TCR reacted to and assigned to either a CD4 or a CD8 class. Log10-transformed breadth and depth values were compared by one-way ANOVA with Sidak's multiple comparisons tests. TCRdb re-hosts the immuneACCESS table, in-frame sequences only. Its copies lack some clones; in the studies checked, an unresolved V gene accounts for under half of them, and the cause for the rest is not known. V, J and clone size derive from that table, while D and trimming were established from the DNA sequence. For this sample there are approximately 150,000 clones; 92% appear just once. The ten most abundant clones make up 1.5% to 2% of the sample.

In light of the paper, this sample's time point label describes: baseline before first vaccination. Vaccinee samples were obtained from the UK trials COV001 and COV002, which included a single-blind randomized controlled phase 2/3 trial of AZD1222 (ChAdOx1 nCoV-19) in healthy adults. For TCRbeta chain sequencing, PBMC samples were collected from trial participants at day 0 and at day 28 after the second dose. In this chain, TRBV18 is recombined with TRBJ1-2; 9 bases in the junction line up with TRBD1. Here the sequenced sample was peripheral blood, taken on day 0 of AZD1222 vaccination. The sequence came from an adult in good health. The CDR3 loop reads CASLQQGAGYGYTF. The DNA sequence is TGTGCCAGCCTGCAACAGGGGGCAGGCTATGGCTACACCTTC.